The entry below gives a single T cell receptor (beta chain) sequence along with its context. TCRdb analysed the 5' RACE reads with MiXCR anew, one entry per CDR3 protein. The sample records about 340,000 distinct CDR3 sequences, 20% to 25% being singletons. The data derive from a study of CD8 T cells in ankylosing spondylitis. This CDR3 is built from 15 residues. The germline V gene has CDR1 MGHDK and CDR2 SYGVNS. With 6 bases clipped from V and 6 bases from J, the junction kept 12 bases outside the gene matches. The clonotype was recovered from a male donor with ankylosing spondylitis or in good health (not recorded which). Sample: blood, either unsorted or a sorted T cell fraction (not recorded which). V usage is TRBV25-1 and J usage is TRBJ2-7; 9 bases are a match to TRBD1. In DNA form, the CDR3 reads TGTGCCAGCAGCGAAAAACAGGGGGCTGTAGGCGAGCAGTACTTC. Translated, it gives CASSEKQGAVGEQYF.